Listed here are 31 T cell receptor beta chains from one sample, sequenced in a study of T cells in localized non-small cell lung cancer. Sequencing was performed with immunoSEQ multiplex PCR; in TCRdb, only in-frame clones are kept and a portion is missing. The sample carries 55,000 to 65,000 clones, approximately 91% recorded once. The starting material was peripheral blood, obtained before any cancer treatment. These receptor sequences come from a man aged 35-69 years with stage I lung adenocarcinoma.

The CDR3 sequence: CASSLWLAGGLTDEQFF. DNA for the CDR3: TGCGCCAGCAGCTTGTGGCTAGCGGGGGGGTTAACTGATGAGCAGTTCTTC. This sequence joins TRBV5-1 and TRBJ2-1; TRBD2 aligns across 12 bases. V was clipped by 1 base and J by 8 bases; unmatched bases: 10. CDR3 size: 17 residues. Germline-derived CDR1 and CDR2 are SGHRS and YFSETQ.

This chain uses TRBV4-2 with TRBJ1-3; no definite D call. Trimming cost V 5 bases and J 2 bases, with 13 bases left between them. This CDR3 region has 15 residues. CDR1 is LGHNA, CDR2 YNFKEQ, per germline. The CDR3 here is CASSLGYGPGNTIYF. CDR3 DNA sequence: TGTGCCAGCAGCTTAGGATATGGGCCTGGAAACACCATATATTTT.

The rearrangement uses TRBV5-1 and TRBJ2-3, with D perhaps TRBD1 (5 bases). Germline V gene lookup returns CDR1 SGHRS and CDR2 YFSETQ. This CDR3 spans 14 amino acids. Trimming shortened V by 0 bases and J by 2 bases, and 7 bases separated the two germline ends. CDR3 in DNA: TGCGCCAGCAGCTTGGGACAGCCCACAGATACGCAGTATTTT. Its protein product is CASSLGQPTDTQYF. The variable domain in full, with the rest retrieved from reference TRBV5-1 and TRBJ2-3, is KAGVTQTPRYLIKTRGQQVTLSCSPISGHRSVSWYQQTPGQGLQFLFEYFSETQRNKGNFPGRFSGRQFSNSRSEMNVSTLELGDSALYLCASSLGQPTDTQYFGPGTRLTVL.

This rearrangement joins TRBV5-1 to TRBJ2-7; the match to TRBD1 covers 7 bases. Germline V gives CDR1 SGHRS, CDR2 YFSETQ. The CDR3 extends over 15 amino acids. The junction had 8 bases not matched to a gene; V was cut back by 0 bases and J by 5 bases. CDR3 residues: CASSLGGTVDHEQYF. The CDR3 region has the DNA TGCGCCAGCAGCTTGGGTGGGACAGTTGATCACGAGCAGTACTTC.

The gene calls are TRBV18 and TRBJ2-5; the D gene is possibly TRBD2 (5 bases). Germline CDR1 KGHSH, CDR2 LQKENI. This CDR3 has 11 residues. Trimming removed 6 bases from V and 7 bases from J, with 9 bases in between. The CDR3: CASSNAGTQYF. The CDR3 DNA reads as TGTGCCAGCTCCAACGCGGGGACCCAGTACTTC.

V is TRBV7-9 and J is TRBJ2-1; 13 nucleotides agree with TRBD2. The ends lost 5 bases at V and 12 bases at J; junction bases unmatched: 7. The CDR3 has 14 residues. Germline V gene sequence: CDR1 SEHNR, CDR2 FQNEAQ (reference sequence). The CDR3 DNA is TGTGCCAGCAGCCGAGGGACTAGCGGGAACATGCAGTTCTTC. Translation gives CASSRGTSGNMQFF. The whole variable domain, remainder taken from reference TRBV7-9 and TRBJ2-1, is DTGVSQNPRHKITKRGQNVTFRCDPISEHNRLYWYRQTLGQGPEFLTYFQNEAQLEKSRLLSDRFSAERPKGSFSTLEIQRTEQGDSAMYLCASSRGTSGNMQFFGPGTRLTVL.

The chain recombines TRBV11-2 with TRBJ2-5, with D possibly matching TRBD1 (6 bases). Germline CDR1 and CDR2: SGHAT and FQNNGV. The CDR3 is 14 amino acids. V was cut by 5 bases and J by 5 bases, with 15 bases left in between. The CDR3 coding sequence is TGTGCCAGCAGCACCTCACAGGGATGGGAGACCCAGTACTTC. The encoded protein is CASSTSQGWETQYF.

The CDR3 is CASSSRSGGTNYGYTF. The CDR3 DNA reads TGTGCCAGCAGTTCCCGGTCCGGGGGGACAAACTATGGCTACACCTTC. The V and J genes are TRBV7-3 and TRBJ1-2; a possible D gene is TRBD1 (6 bases). This CDR3 is 16 amino acids long. Trimming took 6 bases from V and 2 from J, leaving 19 bases between them. Germline loops: CDR1 SGHTA, CDR2 FQGTGA.

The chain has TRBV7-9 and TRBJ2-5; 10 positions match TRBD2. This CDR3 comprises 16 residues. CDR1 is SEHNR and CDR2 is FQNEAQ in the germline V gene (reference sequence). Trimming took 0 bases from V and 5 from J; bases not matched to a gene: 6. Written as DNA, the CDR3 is TGTGCCAGCAGCTTAGCGTCTAGCGGGAGCGGGGAGACCCAGTACTTC. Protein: CASSLASSGSGETQYF.

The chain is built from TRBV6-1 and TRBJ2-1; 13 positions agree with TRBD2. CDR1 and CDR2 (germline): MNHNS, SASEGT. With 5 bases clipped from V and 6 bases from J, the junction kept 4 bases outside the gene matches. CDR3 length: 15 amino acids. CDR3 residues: CASSLLAGGSNEQFF. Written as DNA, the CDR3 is TGTGCCAGCAGTCTACTAGCGGGAGGGAGCAATGAGCAGTTCTTC.

The CDR3, as DNA: TGTGCCAGCAGTTACCCCCTCAATGAGCAGTTCTTC. It specifies CASSYPLNEQFF. The rearrangement uses TRBV6-5 and TRBJ2-1; D not resolved. This CDR3 contains 12 residues. Germline V CDR1 and CDR2: MNHEY, SVGAGI. The V gene lost 2 bases and the J gene lost 6 bases, with 5 bases spanning the gap.

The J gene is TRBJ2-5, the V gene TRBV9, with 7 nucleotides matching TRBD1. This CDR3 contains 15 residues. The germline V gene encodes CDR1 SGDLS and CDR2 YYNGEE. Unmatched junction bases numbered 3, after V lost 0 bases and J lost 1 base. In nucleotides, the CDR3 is TGTGCCAGCAGCGTAGATGGGACAGTCCAAGAGACCCAGTACTTC. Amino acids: CASSVDGTVQETQYF.

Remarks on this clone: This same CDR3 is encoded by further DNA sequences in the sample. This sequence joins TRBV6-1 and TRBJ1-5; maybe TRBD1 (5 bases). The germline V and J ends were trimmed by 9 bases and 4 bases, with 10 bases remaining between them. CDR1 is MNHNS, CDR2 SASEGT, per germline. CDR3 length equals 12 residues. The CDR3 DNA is TGTGCCAGTACTGGGGGGAATCAGCCCCAGCATTTT. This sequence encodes CASTGGNQPQHF.

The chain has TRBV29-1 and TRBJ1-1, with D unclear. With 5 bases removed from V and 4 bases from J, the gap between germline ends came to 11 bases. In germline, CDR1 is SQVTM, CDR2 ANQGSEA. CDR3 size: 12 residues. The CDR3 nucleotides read TGCAGCGTTAGCCAGGTTGGCACTGAAGCTTTCTTT. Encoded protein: CSVSQVGTEAFF.

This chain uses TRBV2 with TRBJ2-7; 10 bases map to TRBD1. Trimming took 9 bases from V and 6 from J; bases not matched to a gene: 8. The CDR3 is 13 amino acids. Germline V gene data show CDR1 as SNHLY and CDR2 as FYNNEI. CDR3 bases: TGTGCCAGTGACAGGGGGCGTAGTGGCGAGCAGTACTTC. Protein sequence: CASDRGRSGEQYF.

The CDR3, as DNA: TGTGCCAGCACTCGAGGACAGTTGGGCAATCAGCCCCAGCATTTT. Amino acid sequence: CASTRGQLGNQPQHF. The chain joins TRBV5-8 to TRBJ1-5, with TRBD1 as a possible D gene (6 bases). V lost 6 bases, J lost 2 bases, and 15 bases lay in between. This CDR3 contains 15 residues. Germline V CDR1 and CDR2: SGHTS, YDEGEE. Drawing the rest from reference TRBV5-8 and TRBJ1-5, the complete variable domain is EAGVTQSPTHLIKTRGQQATLRCSPISGHTSVYWYQQALGLGLQFLLWYDEGEERNRGNFPPRFSGRQFPNYSSELNVNALELEDSALYLCASTRGQLGNQPQHFGDGTRLSIL.

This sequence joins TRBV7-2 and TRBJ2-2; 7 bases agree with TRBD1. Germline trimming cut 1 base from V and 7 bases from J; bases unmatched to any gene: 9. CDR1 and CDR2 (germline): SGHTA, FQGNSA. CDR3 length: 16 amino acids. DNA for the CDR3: TGTGCCAGCAGCTTAGGCGGAACAGGGGTTGGCGGGGAGCTGTTTTTT. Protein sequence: CASSLGGTGVGGELFF.

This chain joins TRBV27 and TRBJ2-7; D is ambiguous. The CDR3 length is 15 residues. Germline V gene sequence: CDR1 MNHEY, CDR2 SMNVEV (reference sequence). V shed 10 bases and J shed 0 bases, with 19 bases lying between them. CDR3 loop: CATRLLPTSSYEQYF. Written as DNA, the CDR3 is TGTGCCACCCGTTTGCTCCCAACGAGCTCCTACGAGCAGTACTTC.

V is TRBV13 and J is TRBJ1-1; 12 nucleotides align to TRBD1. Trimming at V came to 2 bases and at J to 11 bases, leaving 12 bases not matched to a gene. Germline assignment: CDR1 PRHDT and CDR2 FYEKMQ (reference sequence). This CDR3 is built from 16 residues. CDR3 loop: CASSLSSGTGGFYAFF. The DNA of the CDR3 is TGTGCCAGCAGCTTATCTTCTGGGACAGGGGGCTTCTACGCTTTCTTT.

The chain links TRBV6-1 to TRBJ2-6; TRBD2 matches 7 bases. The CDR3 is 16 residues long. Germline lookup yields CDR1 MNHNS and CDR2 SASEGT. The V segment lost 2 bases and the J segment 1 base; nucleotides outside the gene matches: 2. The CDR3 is CASSEQGGSGANVLTF. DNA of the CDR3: TGTGCCAGCAGTGAACAGGGAGGGTCTGGGGCCAACGTCCTGACTTTC.

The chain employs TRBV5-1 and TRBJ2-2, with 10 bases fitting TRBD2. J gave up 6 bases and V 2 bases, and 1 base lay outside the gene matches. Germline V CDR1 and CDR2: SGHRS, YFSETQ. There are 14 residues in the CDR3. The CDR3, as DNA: TGCGCCAGCAGCTTCGGGACTAGCGCCGGGGAGCTGTTTTTT. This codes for CASSFGTSAGELFF.

The CDR3 nucleotides are TGTGCCAGCTCACCCTACGGACAGGGCCCGTACTTC. The encoded protein is CASSPYGQGPYF. The V call is TRBV18, the J call TRBJ2-7; 8 positions match TRBD1. Germline-derived CDR1 and CDR2 are KGHSH and LQKENI. The CDR3 loop spans 12 amino acids. V lost 3 bases, J lost 12 bases, and 7 bases stayed unmatched.

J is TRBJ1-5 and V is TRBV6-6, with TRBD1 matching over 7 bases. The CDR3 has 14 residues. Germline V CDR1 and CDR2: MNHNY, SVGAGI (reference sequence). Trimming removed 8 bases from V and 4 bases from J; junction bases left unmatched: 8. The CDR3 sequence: CASEAGGVNQPQHF. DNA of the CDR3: TGTGCCAGCGAGGCAGGGGGTGTGAATCAGCCCCAGCATTTT.

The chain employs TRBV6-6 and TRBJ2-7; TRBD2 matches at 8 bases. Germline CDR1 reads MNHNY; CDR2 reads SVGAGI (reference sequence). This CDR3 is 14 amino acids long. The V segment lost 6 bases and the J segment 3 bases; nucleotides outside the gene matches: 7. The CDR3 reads CASSPMAGGYEQYF. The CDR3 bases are TGTGCCAGCAGCCCCATGGCGGGGGGCTACGAGCAGTACTTC.

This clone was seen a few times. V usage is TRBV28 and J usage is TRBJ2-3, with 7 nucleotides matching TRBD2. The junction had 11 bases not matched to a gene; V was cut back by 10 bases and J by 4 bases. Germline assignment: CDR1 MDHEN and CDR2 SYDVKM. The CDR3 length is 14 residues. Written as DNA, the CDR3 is TGTGCCACCTCACAGAGCGGGGAGGCAGATACGCAGTATTTT. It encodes CATSQSGEADTQYF.

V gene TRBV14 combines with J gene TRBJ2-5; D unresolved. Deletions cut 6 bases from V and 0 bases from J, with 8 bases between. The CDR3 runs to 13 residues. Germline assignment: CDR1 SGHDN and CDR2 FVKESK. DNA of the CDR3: TGTGCCAGCAGTCGGACGGACCAAGAGACCCAGTACTTC. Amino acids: CASSRTDQETQYF.

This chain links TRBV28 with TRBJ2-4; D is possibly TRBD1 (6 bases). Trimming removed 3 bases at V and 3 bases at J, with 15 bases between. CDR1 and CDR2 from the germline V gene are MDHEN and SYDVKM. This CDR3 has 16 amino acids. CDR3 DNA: TGTGCCAGCAGTTTTTTCGGCAGACAGGACAAAAACATTCAGTACTTC. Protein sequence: CASSFFGRQDKNIQYF.

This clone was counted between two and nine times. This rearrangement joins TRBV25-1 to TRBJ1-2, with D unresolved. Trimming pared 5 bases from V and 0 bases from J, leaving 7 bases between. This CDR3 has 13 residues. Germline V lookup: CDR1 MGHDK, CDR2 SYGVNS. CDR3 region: CASSLGTNYGYTF. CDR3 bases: TGTGCCAGCAGTCTTGGGACTAACTATGGCTACACCTTC.

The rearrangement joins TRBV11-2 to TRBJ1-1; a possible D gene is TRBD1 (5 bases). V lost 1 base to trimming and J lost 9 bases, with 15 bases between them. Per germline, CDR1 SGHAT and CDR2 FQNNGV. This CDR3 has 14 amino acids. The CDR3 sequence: CASSLGGPRGQAFF. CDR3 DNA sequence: TGTGCCAGCAGCTTAGGGGGACCGCGAGGGCAAGCTTTCTTT.

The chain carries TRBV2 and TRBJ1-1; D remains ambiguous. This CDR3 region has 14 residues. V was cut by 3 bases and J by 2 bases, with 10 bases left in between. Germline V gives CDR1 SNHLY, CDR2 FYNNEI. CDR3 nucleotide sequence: TGTGCCAGCAGTGATGGAGAACCCAACACTGAAGCTTTCTTT. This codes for CASSDGEPNTEAFF.

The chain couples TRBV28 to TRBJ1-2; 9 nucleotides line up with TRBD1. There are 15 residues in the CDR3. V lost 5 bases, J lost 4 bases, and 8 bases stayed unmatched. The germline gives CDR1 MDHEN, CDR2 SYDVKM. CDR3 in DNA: TGTGCCAGCAGTCCCCCGGGACAGGGAGTCTATGGCTACACCTTC. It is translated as CASSPPGQGVYGYTF.